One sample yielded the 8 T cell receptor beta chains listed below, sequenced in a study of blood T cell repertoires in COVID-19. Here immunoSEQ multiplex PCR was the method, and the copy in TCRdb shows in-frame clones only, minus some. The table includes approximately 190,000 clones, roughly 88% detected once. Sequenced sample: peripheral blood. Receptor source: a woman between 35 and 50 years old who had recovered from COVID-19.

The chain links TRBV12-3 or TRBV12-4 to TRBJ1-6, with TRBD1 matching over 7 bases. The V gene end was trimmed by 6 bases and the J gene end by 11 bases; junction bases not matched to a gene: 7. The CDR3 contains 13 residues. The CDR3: CASSRTGGTPLHF. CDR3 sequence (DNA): TGTGCCAGCAGCCGGACAGGCGGGACACCCCTCCACTTT.

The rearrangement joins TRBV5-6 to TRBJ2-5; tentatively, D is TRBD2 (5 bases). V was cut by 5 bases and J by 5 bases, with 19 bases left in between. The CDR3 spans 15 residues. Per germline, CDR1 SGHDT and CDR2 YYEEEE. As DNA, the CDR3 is TGTGCCAGCAGTGCGGCGAGGGTCGTCCGGGAGACCCAGTACTTC. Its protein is CASSAARVVRETQYF.

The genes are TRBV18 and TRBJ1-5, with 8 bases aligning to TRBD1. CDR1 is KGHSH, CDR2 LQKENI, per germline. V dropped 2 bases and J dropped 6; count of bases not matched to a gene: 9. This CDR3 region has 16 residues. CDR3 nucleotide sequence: TGTGCCAGCTCACCAGCCGGGACAGGCCAGGGTCAGCCCCAGCATTTT. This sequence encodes CASSPAGTGQGQPQHF.

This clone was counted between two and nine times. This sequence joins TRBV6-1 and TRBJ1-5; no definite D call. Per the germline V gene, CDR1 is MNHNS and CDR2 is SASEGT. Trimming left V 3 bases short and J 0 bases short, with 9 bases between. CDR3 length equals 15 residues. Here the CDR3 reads CASSDIGYSNQPQHF. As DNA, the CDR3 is TGTGCCAGCAGTGACATCGGGTATAGCAATCAGCCCCAGCATTTT.

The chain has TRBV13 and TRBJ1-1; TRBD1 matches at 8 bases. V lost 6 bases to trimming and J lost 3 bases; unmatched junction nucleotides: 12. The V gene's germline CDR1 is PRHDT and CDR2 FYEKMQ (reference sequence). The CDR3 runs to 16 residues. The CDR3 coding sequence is TGTGCCAGCAGGGGCGGGCAGGGGGCGCTTGACACTGAAGCTTTCTTT. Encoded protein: CASRGGQGALDTEAFF.

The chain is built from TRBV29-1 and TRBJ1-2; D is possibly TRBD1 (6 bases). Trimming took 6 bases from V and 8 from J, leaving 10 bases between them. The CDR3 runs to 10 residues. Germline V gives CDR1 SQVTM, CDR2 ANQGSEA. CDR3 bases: TGCAGCGTAAACAGGGACGGCTACACCTTC. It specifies CSVNRDGYTF.

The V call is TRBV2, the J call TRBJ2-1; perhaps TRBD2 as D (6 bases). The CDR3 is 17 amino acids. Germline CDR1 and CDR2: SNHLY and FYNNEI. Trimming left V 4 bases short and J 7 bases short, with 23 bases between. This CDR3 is CASSAHHRTEGRNEQFF. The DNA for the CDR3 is TGTGCCAGCAGTGCCCACCACCGGACGGAGGGTAGGAATGAGCAGTTCTTC. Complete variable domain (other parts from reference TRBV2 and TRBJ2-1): EPEVTQTPSHQVTQMGQEVILRCVPISNHLYFYWYRQILGQKVEFLVSFYNNEISEKSEIFDDQFSVERPDGSNFTLKIRSTKLEDSAMYFCASSAHHRTEGRNEQFFGPGTRLTVL.

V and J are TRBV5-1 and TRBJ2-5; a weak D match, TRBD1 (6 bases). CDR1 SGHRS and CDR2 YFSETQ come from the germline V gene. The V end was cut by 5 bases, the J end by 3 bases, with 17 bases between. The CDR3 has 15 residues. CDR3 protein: CASRPQGWGEETQYF. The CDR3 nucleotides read TGCGCCAGCAGGCCCCAGGGGTGGGGCGAAGAGACCCAGTACTTC.